The 20 T cell receptor beta chains below all came from one sample that was sequenced in a study of CD8 T cells in ankylosing spondylitis. Study-level points and caveats: Seven to nine highly homologous variants formed a TCR beta motif that appeared characteristic of ankylosing spondylitis blood.

TCRdb independently ran MiXCR on the 5' RACE reads; one entry per CDR3 protein. The data show fewer than 550,000 distinct CDR3 sequences, with approximately 5% seen just once and 3% to 4.5% held by the top ten. No antigens are known for them. Sequenced sample: blood, either unsorted or a sorted T cell fraction (not recorded which). These receptors came from a male donor with ankylosing spondylitis.

V usage is TRBV7-2 and J usage is TRBJ2-3; D unclear. The V end lost 5 bases, the J end lost 6 bases, and 15 bases lay between the germline ends. The CDR3 totals 14 residues. The germline V gene has CDR1 SGHTA and CDR2 FQGNSA. The CDR3 reads CASSPPPGRDTQYF. The CDR3 coding sequence is TGTGCCAGCAGCCCTCCCCCGGGTAGGGATACGCAGTATTTT. Drawing the rest from reference TRBV7-2 and TRBJ2-3, the complete variable domain is GAGVSQSPSNKVTEKGKDVELRCDPISGHTALYWYRQSLGQGLEFLIYFQGNSAPDKSGLPSDRFSAERTGGSVSTLTIQRTQQEDSAVYLCASSPPPGRDTQYFGPGTRLTVL.

CDR3: CAISENTGIPYEQYF. For the CDR3, the DNA is TGTGCCATCAGTGAGAATACCGGGATTCCCTACGAGCAGTACTTC. The chain recombines TRBV10-3 with TRBJ2-7, with D possibly being TRBD2 (5 bases). Trimming pared 2 bases from V and 2 bases from J, leaving 13 bases between. The germline gives CDR1 ENHRY, CDR2 SYGVKD. The CDR3 runs to 15 residues.

This clonotype was observed many times. The chain uses TRBV4-2 and TRBJ1-2; D call uncertain. CDR1 is LGHNA and CDR2 is YNFKEQ in the germline V gene. The ends were cut back, 0 bases at V and 4 bases at J, with 12 bases in the middle. The CDR3 sequence is 15 residues long. CDR3 amino acids: CASSQEVSSPYGYTF. The CDR3 bases are TGTGCCAGCAGCCAAGAGGTGTCTTCACCCTATGGCTACACCTTC.

This clonotype was seen ten or more times. V and J are TRBV24-1 and TRBJ1-1; TRBD1 matches at 7 bases. Trimming at V came to 4 bases and at J to 3 bases, leaving 7 bases not matched to a gene. Germline V gene lookup returns CDR1 KGHDR and CDR2 SFDVKD. The CDR3 totals 15 residues. The CDR3 DNA sequence: TGTGCCACCAGTGACCCTCAAACAGGGGACACTGAAGCTTTCTTT. Its protein product is CATSDPQTGDTEAFF.

This clonotype was seen repeatedly, ten times or more. The gene calls are TRBV6-5 and TRBJ1-5; D uncertain. The CDR3 extends over 14 amino acids. Germline lookup yields CDR1 MNHEY and CDR2 SVGAGI. V was clipped by 0 bases and J by 4 bases, with 7 bases between them. CDR3 amino acids: CASSYSGGNQPQHF. The CDR3, as DNA: TGTGCCAGCAGTTACTCAGGAGGGAATCAGCCCCAGCATTTT.

This clonotype was counted ten times or more. CDR3 sequence (DNA): TGTGCCAGCAGCGATCCGGGAGTAGCCAATTCACCCCTCCACTTT. It specifies CASSDPGVANSPLHF. This chain joins TRBV13 and TRBJ1-6; D is unresolved. V dropped 5 bases and J dropped 7 bases, with 15 bases sitting between them. There are 15 residues in the CDR3. Germline V CDR1 and CDR2: PRHDT, FYEKMQ (reference sequence).

There are a few counts of this clonotype. The CDR3: CASSLETSGSYEQYF. The CDR3 DNA reads as TGCGCCAGCAGCTTGGAGACTAGCGGGAGTTACGAGCAGTACTTC. The V gene is TRBV5-1, the J gene TRBJ2-7, with 12 bases identical to TRBD2. The J segment lost 4 bases and the V segment lost 0 bases, leaving 2 bases of the junction unmatched. There are 15 residues in the CDR3. The germline V gene encodes CDR1 SGHRS and CDR2 YFSETQ.

This clonotype has only a few counts. The chain joins TRBV6-5 to TRBJ1-1; D is possibly TRBD1 (5 bases). V lost 2 bases and J 0 bases, leaving 10 bases between the germline ends. The CDR3 length is 15 residues. The germline gives CDR1 MNHEY, CDR2 SVGAGI. For the CDR3, the DNA is TGTGCCAGCAGTTACGCGGGGGGAATGAACACTGAAGCTTTCTTT. Protein product: CASSYAGGMNTEAFF.

The table lists this clonotype with many counts. This chain links TRBV5-1 with TRBJ2-7; the D gene is possibly TRBD2 (5 bases). The CDR3 runs 15 residues. The germline V gene encodes CDR1 SGHRS and CDR2 YFSETQ. V gave up 0 bases and J gave up 3 bases, with 13 bases separating them. CDR3 region: CASSLAWSRGYEQYF. The CDR3 bases are TGCGCCAGCAGCTTGGCCTGGTCTCGGGGCTACGAGCAGTACTTC.

The rearrangement links TRBV7-9 to TRBJ2-7; the D gene is possibly TRBD1 (5 bases). The CDR3 has 14 amino acids. Germline V gene sequence: CDR1 SEHNR, CDR2 FQNEAQ (reference sequence). V lost 7 bases and J 6 bases, leaving 19 bases between the germline ends. The CDR3 region is CASNKQGQSSEQYF. DNA for the CDR3: TGTGCCAGCAACAAGCAGGGTCAATCTAGCGAGCAGTACTTC.

This clonotype has a count of ten or more. The chain combines TRBV2 with TRBJ1-5; D is unresolved. V dropped 4 bases and J dropped 2 bases, with 6 bases sitting between them. The CDR3 has 13 amino acids. Germline CDR1 and CDR2: SNHLY and FYNNEI. Here the CDR3 reads CASSVWGNQPQHF. CDR3 DNA sequence: TGTGCCAGCAGTGTGTGGGGCAATCAGCCCCAGCATTTT.

Many counts were recorded for this clonotype. The V gene is TRBV7-8, the J gene TRBJ1-4; D not resolved. This CDR3 is built from 16 residues. Between the trimmed V and J ends, which lost 0 bases and 0 bases, there was a span of 8 bases. Looked up from germline, CDR1 is SGHVS and CDR2 is FQNEAQ. CDR3 bases: TGTGCCAGCAGCTTAGCGTCGGGTGCAACTAATGAAAAACTGTTTTTT. It specifies CASSLASGATNEKLFF.

This clonotype was seen ten or more times. The rearrangement uses TRBV20-1 and TRBJ2-7; D not resolved. Germline V CDR1 and CDR2: DFQATT, SNEGSKA (reference sequence). Trimming removed 1 base at V and 0 bases at J, with 7 bases between. The CDR3 spans 13 residues. Here the CDR3 reads CSARAVYSYEQYF. The CDR3 DNA reads as TGCAGTGCTAGAGCAGTCTACTCCTACGAGCAGTACTTC.

This clonotype was detected many times. This chain connects TRBV29-1 to TRBJ2-7; TRBD1 might be the D (5 bases). V lost 3 bases and J 5 bases, leaving 5 bases between the germline ends. This CDR3 has 10 amino acids. Germline assignment: CDR1 SQVTM and CDR2 ANQGSEA. The CDR3 loop is CSVEDNEQYF. In nucleotides, the CDR3 is TGCAGCGTTGAGGACAACGAGCAGTACTTC.

This clonotype was seen at least ten times. The genes are TRBV7-2 and TRBJ2-5, with 12 nucleotides matching TRBD2. Trimming cost V 3 bases and J 5 bases; bases outside gene matches: 4. The CDR3 covers 15 residues. Germline values: CDR1 SGHTA, CDR2 FQGNSA. The CDR3 loop is CASSLGLAGQETQYF. The DNA for the CDR3 is TGTGCCAGCAGCTTGGGACTAGCGGGTCAGGAGACCCAGTACTTC.

Many counts were recorded for this clonotype. This rearrangement joins TRBV3-1 to TRBJ2-7; the D gene is possibly TRBD1 (7 bases). V dropped 1 base and J dropped 4 bases, with 17 bases sitting between them. CDR1 is LGHDT, CDR2 YNNKEL, per germline (reference sequence). This CDR3 is 16 amino acids long. The DNA for the CDR3 is TGTGCCAGCAGCCAAGTAAACAGGGGACTGTCATACGAGCAGTACTTC. Translating gives CASSQVNRGLSYEQYF.

In its sample, this clonotype was seen many times. The J gene is TRBJ2-7, the V gene TRBV10-3, with TRBD2 matching 7 bases. This CDR3 has 15 amino acids. J gave up 2 bases and V 4 bases, and 8 bases lay outside the gene matches. Germline V gives CDR1 ENHRY, CDR2 SYGVKD. CDR3 bases: TGTGCCATCAGTGTGTTAGGGAGCGGGGCCTACGAGCAGTACTTC. Residues: CAISVLGSGAYEQYF.

This clonotype has a count of ten or more. The V and J genes are TRBV7-2 and TRBJ2-3; D is unresolved. Germline CDR1 reads SGHTA; CDR2 reads FQGNSA. CDR3 length: 13 residues. V was pared by 6 bases and J by 2 bases, with 9 bases between. The CDR3: CASREPDTDTQYF. CDR3 nucleotide sequence: TGTGCCAGCAGAGAACCCGACACAGATACGCAGTATTTT. Variable domain in full (rest from reference TRBV7-2 and TRBJ2-3): GAGVSQSPSNKVTEKGKDVELRCDPISGHTALYWYRQSLGQGLEFLIYFQGNSAPDKSGLPSDRFSAERTGGSVSTLTIQRTQQEDSAVYLCASREPDTDTQYFGPGTRLTVL.

This clonotype was recorded many times. The chain employs TRBV5-1 and TRBJ2-1, with 13 bases lining up with TRBD2. With 4 bases clipped from V and 7 bases from J, the junction kept 5 bases outside the gene matches. The CDR3 totals 15 residues. Germline CDR1 reads SGHRS; CDR2 reads YFSETQ. The CDR3 coding sequence is TGCGCCAGCAGCGTACTAGCGGGGGGGCCTAATGAGCAGTTCTTC. Amino acid sequence: CASSVLAGGPNEQFF.

The V and J genes are TRBV20-1 and TRBJ2-7; a weak D match, TRBD1 (6 bases). V was clipped by 3 bases and J by 4 bases, with 16 bases between them. Looked up from germline, CDR1 is DFQATT and CDR2 is SNEGSKA (reference sequence). The CDR3 is 14 residues long. The CDR3 loop reads CSASVRQEIYEQYF. In DNA form, the CDR3 reads TGCAGTGCTAGCGTCCGACAGGAGATTTACGAGCAGTACTTC.